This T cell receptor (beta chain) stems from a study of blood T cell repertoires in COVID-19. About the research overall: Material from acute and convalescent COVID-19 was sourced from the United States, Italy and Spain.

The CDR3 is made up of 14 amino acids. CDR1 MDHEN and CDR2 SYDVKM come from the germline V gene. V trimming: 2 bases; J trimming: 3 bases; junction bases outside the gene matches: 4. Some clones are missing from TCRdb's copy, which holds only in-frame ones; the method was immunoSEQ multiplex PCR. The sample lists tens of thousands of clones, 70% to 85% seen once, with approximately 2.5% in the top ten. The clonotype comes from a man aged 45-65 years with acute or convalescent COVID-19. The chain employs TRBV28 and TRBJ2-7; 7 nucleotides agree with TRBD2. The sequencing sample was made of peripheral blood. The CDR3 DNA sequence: TGTGCCAGCAGTTTACCCCTAGCGGTCTACGAGCAGTACTTC. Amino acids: CASSLPLAVYEQYF.